This T cell receptor beta chain comes out of a study of T cell repertoires in cytomegalovirus infection (dated by TCRdb to between 2018 and 2021). For the wider study: Recently identified HLA-C-restricted CMV epitopes, whose presentation resists viral immunomodulation, were targeted by peptide stimulations together with well-studied HLA-B-restricted epitopes. Donor HLA type was relevant to the analysis, as public TCR beta signatures indicated carriage of CMV infection together with the matching HLA type. Broad study findings and their caveats: Carriers of CMV infection plus the relevant HLA type were discriminated by the cumulative frequency of public TCR beta family members in the study cohort and in an independent roughly 370-donor cohort. The ex vivo response was dominated by HLA-C-restricted CMV-specific TCR beta clonotypes, which also provided the single most frequent clonotype in two of eight donors.

According to the study, the label for this sample's treatment or condition signals: in vitro stimulation with specific CMV peptide epitopes to enrich CMV-specific T cells. From the germline V gene, CDR1 is MNHEY and CDR2 is SVGEGT. The CDR3 runs 17 residues from the cysteine to the phenylalanine. Only CDR3 DNA remains: 51 bases, in frame from the first base. V is cut back by 2 bases and J by 4 bases, with 10 bases in the junction unmatched. Regarding this clonotype: What antigen it recognizes has not been identified. Within one base of it there is no much larger clone, and no base qualities were kept.

Instrument used: Illumina HiSeq 1500. Through fastp at Q25 and MiXCR, TCRdb rebuilt clones from the public reads, retaining in-frame beta chains. A single entry per CDR3 protein holds the most common genes and DNA from its merged rows. The sample records approximately 350,000 distinct CDR3 sequences, approximately 30% of which are singletons. The ten largest clonotypes hold approximately 12% of the sample. The sequence was collected from a human donor in good health (CMV status not recorded). Some clones in this sample may be carry-over from other donors' samples. The rearrangement combines TRBV6-2 or TRBV6-3 with TRBJ2-1, and TRBD2 aligns with 8 junction nucleotides. The specimen was cultured PBMCs, collected from culture after CMV antigen stimulation. The CDR3 region reads CASSYLASGLDYNEQFF. The sequence in DNA is TGTGCCAGCAGTTACCTAGCGTCGGGACTAGATTACAATGAGCAGTTCTTC.